Below, 3 T cell receptor beta chains from the same sample are listed, as sequenced in a study of T cell clonality in common variable immunodeficiency. This table comes from immunoSEQ multiplex PCR, and its TCRdb copy is limited to in-frame clones, with some not included. Recorded here are more than 65,000 clones, none singletons. Sequenced input: peripheral blood mononuclear cells. These receptors were taken from a person between 18 and 70 years old in good health.

This clone has a handful of counts. Read coverage stops 3 residues before the CDR3 terminus; the germline J gene supplies the remainder. V and J are TRBV2 and TRBJ1-1; 9 positions agree with TRBD1. The CDR3 is 17 residues long. The J segment lost 0 bases and the V segment lost 5 bases, leaving 10 bases of the junction unmatched. The germline CDR1 and CDR2 sequences are SNHLY and FYNNEI. CDR3 DNA, as far as it was read: TGTGCCAGCAGTAACCGGGACAGGGAGTACCTGAACACTGAA. It specifies CASSNRDREYLNTE. The whole CDR3 sequence is CASSNRDREYLNTEAFF.

This clone was seen at least ten times. The read terminates 3 residues ahead of where the CDR3 ends, so the germline J gene completes it. The rearrangement uses TRBV7-9 and TRBJ1-1; D uncertain. The germline V gene encodes CDR1 SEHNR and CDR2 FQNEAQ (reference sequence). V gave up 5 bases and J gave up 1 base, with 5 bases separating them. CDR3 length equals 12 residues. The CDR3 sequence is CASSPRNTEAFF. The CDR3 bases that were read are TGTGCCAGCAGCCCTCGGAACACTGAA.

This clone has a handful of counts. The sequenced fragment ends 3 residues before the CDR3 boundary, so the rest is inferred from the germline J gene. The chain recombines TRBV6-2 or TRBV6-3 with TRBJ1-4; no definite D call. This CDR3 region has 15 residues. V lost 0 bases to trimming and J lost 3 bases, with 8 bases between them. Germline CDR1 and CDR2: MNHEY and SVGEGT. Partial CDR3 DNA: TGTGCCAGCAGTTACTCGCTTCGGTCTAATGAAAAA. Residues: CASSYSLRSNEK. The entire CDR3 protein is CASSYSLRSNEKLFF.